This T cell receptor beta chain comes out of a study of CD8+CD57+ T cells in acquired aplastic anemia. As for the study in general: Average DNA yield from sorted CD4+ and CD8+ cells was about 3 ug. Study results and limitations: With respect to CD8+ Simpson's diversity, patients and controls did not differ significantly.

Using genomic DNA as the template, TCR beta VDJ and CDR3 profiling was carried out. TCRdb processed the reads anew with MiXCR; each CDR3 protein has one entry. The sample contains 150,000 to 200,000 distinct CDR3 sequences, about three fifths of which appear only once. With V trimmed by 4 bases and J by 5 bases, 8 bases remained unmatched. This CDR3 contains 15 residues. Germline CDR1 is SGHTA and CDR2 is FQGNSA. About this clonotype itself: Its antigen is unknown.

This clonotype originated in a human donor in good health. The chain carries TRBV7-2 and TRBJ1-2, with 9 bases lining up with TRBD1. The source material was sorted CD4+, CD8+, or CD8+CD57+ T cells (not recorded which) from PBMCs. DNA of the CDR3: TGTGCCAGCAGCTCAACACCGGGACAGGGTTATGGCTACACCTTC. It encodes CASSSTPGQGYGYTF.